A selection of T cell receptor beta chains follows, all from one sample in a study of PD-L1 blockade in urothelial cancer. The assay was immunoSEQ multiplex PCR, and TCRdb's table has in-frame clones only and misses some. The sample includes about 100,000 clones, 70% to 90% seen only once; the top ten take 2% to 3%. Sequencing was performed on PBMCs, taken around atezolizumab (anti-PD-L1) treatment. The origin of the receptors is a middle-aged man with urothelial cancer. Each CDR3 is given with its conserved first and last residue.

J gene	CDR3 length	V gene	CDR3 protein
TRBJ2-7	14	TRBV10-2	CASSPRTGSYEQYF
TRBJ2-1	20	TRBV2	CASSPSGLAGGPNSYNEQFF
TRBJ1-1	14	TRBV5-1	CASSVDRANTEAFF
TRBJ1-5	13	TRBV5-6	CASSRTQGQPQHF
TRBJ1-6	15	TRBV5-8	CASSRRSSYNSPLHF
TRBJ2-3	15	TRBV4-2	CASSQDGSSTTSQYF
TRBJ2-4	16	TRBV25-1	CASSMGTPLAKNIQYF
TRBJ2-1	18	TRBV4-1	CASSQSGGGTSGRNEQFF
TRBJ1-1	17	TRBV27	CASSLSVGQRPNTEAFF
TRBJ1-1	14	TRBV7-9	CASSRQGPGTEAFF
TRBJ2-7	15	TRBV2	CASSPGLAGRLEQYF
TRBJ1-5	15	TRBV7-2	CASSIQDSPNQPQHF
TRBJ2-2	13	TRBV28	CASRGLAPGELFF
TRBJ2-1	16	TRBV7-8	CASSPFSGFSYNEQFF
TRBJ2-7	14	TRBV30	CAWSVGTGGSEQYF
TRBJ1-5	17	TRBV5-5	CASSTGQGKSVAQPQHF
TRBJ2-3	18	TRBV30	CAWSFPRLAGGPPHTQYF
TRBJ1-1	13	TRBV10-2	CASSRQEGTEAFF
TRBJ2-5	15	TRBV5-1	CASSFLAGGGKTQYF
TRBJ2-7	15	TRBV7-2	CASSLGAGYGDEQYF
TRBJ2-1	15	TRBV7-9	CASSLAGGPQYEQFF
TRBJ2-2	16	TRBV27	CASSSERLANTGELFF
TRBJ2-1	13	TRBV6-4	CASSDRDYNEQFF
TRBJ2-1	15	TRBV19	CASSILRAGGNEQFF
TRBJ2-1	13	TRBV7-9	CASAPTSGGEQFF
TRBJ2-7	15	TRBV4-1	CASSQEHRVSYEQYF
TRBJ2-7	16	TRBV7-9	CASSLGRTSGSYEQYF
TRBJ1-2	17	TRBV15	CATSRDLHIIGSYGYTF
TRBJ1-1	15	TRBV28	CASRIGQGVWVEAFF
TRBJ1-4	13	TRBV5-4	CADAAGPNEKLFF
TRBJ1-2	14	TRBV27	CASGSWGLDYGYTF
TRBJ2-7	15	TRBV5-4	CASSLAPDTGYEQYF
TRBJ1-6	14	TRBV2	CASGWQGYNSPLHF
TRBJ2-5	18	TRBV9	CASSPRGVAGGPGETQYF
TRBJ1-1	12	TRBV6-1	CASSIQNTEAFF
TRBJ1-5	15	TRBV18	CASSPGQVSNQPQHF
TRBJ2-5	13	TRBV7-9	CASGGDVQETQYF
TRBJ2-1	18	TRBV5-4	CASSLRGLAGGGYNEQFF
TRBJ2-7	15	TRBV5-1	CASRDPGLGIDEQYF
TRBJ1-6	16	TRBV18	CASSQTGTGEFSPLHF
TRBJ2-7	15	TRBV7-6	CASSPQGGPTYEQYF
TRBJ2-5	17	TRBV28	CASSPRTSGTVAETQYF
TRBJ1-5	14	TRBV30	CAWKGTGENQPQHF
TRBJ2-3	15	TRBV2	CASSQRGDRADTQYF
TRBJ1-3	15	TRBV28	CASTPGGANGNTIYF
TRBJ1-1	13	TRBV29-1	CSAGGGSNTEAFF
TRBJ2-1	16	TRBV5-1	CASSSGTGATYNEQFF
TRBJ2-1	16	TRBV6-6	CASTGSGSTSYNEQFF
TRBJ1-3	14	TRBV30	CAAKQAISGNTIYF
TRBJ2-3	14	TRBV27	CASSSDWGVDTQYF
TRBJ1-2	15	TRBV18	CASSPNRGFDGGYTF
TRBJ2-7	19	TRBV5-5	CASSFTGTSGRGISYEQYF
TRBJ2-1	12	TRBV10-2	CASSRSYNEQFF
TRBJ2-6	16	TRBV2	CASSKEASSGANVLTF
TRBJ2-7	15	TRBV2	CASRAGRESSYEQYF
TRBJ1-2	11	TRBV20-1	CGPQGGYGYTF
TRBJ2-1	13	TRBV19	CASSIGGLNEQFF
TRBJ2-5	16	TRBV18	CASSPPLPGTEETQYF
TRBJ1-5	14	TRBV4-1	CASSQLDEGAPQHF